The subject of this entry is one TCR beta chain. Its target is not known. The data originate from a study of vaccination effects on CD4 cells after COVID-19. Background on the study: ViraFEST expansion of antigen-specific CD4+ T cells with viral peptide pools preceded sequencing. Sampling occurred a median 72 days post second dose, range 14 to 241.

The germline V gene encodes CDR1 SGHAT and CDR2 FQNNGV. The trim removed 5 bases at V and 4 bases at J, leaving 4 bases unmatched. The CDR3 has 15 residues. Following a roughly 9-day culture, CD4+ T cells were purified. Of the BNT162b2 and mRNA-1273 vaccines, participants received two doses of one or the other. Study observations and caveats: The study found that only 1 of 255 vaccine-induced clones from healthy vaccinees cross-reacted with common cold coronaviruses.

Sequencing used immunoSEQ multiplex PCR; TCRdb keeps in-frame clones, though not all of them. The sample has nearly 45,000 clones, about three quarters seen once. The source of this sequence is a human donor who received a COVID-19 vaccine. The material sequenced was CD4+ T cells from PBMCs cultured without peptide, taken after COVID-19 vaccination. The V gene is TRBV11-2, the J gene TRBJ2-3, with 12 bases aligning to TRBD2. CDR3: CASSPLAGGADTQYF. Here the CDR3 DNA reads TGTGCCAGCAGCCCCCTAGCGGGAGGGGCAGATACGCAGTATTTT.